The next 23 T cell receptor beta chains were all read from a single sample in a study of beta chain features in type 1 diabetes. Study-level findings and limits: Across all four CD4+ subsets, people with type 1 diabetes showed modestly shorter TCRB CDR3s.

The whole isolated RNA underwent reverse transcription, so sequencing captured expressed TCRB transcripts. TCRdb's table, derived via immunoSEQ multiplex PCR, lists solely in-frame clones and lacks some. Of 250,000 to 300,000 clones in the sample, 14% are singletons; the top ten hold 0.015% to 0.02%. No antigens are known for them. The material sequenced was naive CD4+ T cells from blood. The receptors were gathered from a man younger than 45 with type 1 diabetes.

V and J are TRBV2 and TRBJ2-3, with D uncertain. Trimming took off 1 base at V and 4 bases at J, with 9 bases between the two ends. CDR1 SNHLY and CDR2 FYNNEI come from the germline V gene. CDR3 length: 14 residues. In nucleotides, the CDR3 is TGTGCCAGCAGTGAAGACAGTTCCCCAGATACGCAGTATTTT. This codes for CASSEDSSPDTQYF. The variable domain in full, with the rest retrieved from reference TRBV2 and TRBJ2-3, is EPEVTQTPSHQVTQMGQEVILRCVPISNHLYFYWYRQILGQKVEFLVSFYNNEISEKSEIFDDQFSVERPDGSNFTLKIRSTKLEDSAMYFCASSEDSSPDTQYFGPGTRLTVL.

The J gene is TRBJ1-4, the V gene TRBV5-1; maybe TRBD1 (5 bases). CDR3 size: 15 residues. Germline V gives CDR1 SGHRS, CDR2 YFSETQ. Trimming removed 4 bases from V and 10 bases from J, with 20 bases in between. The CDR3 loop reads CASSDTGLKRGKLFF. CDR3 sequence (DNA): TGCGCCAGCAGCGATACGGGTCTTAAAAGGGGAAAACTGTTTTTT. The whole variable domain, filled in from reference TRBV5-1 and TRBJ1-4, reads KAGVTQTPRYLIKTRGQQVTLSCSPISGHRSVSWYQQTPGQGLQFLFEYFSETQRNKGNFPGRFSGRQFSNSRSEMNVSTLELGDSALYLCASSDTGLKRGKLFFGSGTQLSVL.

The rearrangement joins TRBV15 to TRBJ2-7; the D is unclear. This CDR3 is 14 amino acids long. Germline V gives CDR1 LNHNV, CDR2 YYDKDF (reference sequence). Deletions cut 0 bases from V and 2 bases from J, with 8 bases between. CDR3 in DNA: TGTGCCACCAGCAGAGAACTCTCTCCCTACGAGCAGTACTTC. Protein sequence: CATSRELSPYEQYF.

This chain uses TRBV6-5 with TRBJ2-2, with D tentatively TRBD2 (5 bases). This CDR3 comprises 13 residues. The V and J ends lost 8 bases and 5 bases respectively, with 12 bases between them. Looked up from germline, CDR1 is MNHEY and CDR2 is SVGAGI. CDR3 loop: CASAGSGTGELFF. The CDR3, as DNA: TGTGCCAGCGCTGGTTCGGGAACCGGGGAGCTGTTTTTT.

V and J are TRBV11-1 and TRBJ2-3, with TRBD2 matching over 11 bases. The V and J ends lost 6 bases and 3 bases, in that order; junction bases with no gene match: 2. CDR1 and CDR2 from the germline V gene are SGHAT and FQDESV (reference sequence). The CDR3 consists of 14 residues. In DNA, the CDR3 is TGTGCCAGCAGTAGGACTAGCGGGACAGATACGCAGTATTTT. Its translation is CASSRTSGTDTQYF.

The V call is TRBV28, the J call TRBJ2-1, with D uncertain. CDR1 is MDHEN, CDR2 SYDVKM, per germline. The germline V and J ends were trimmed by 2 bases and 1 base, with 6 bases remaining between them. The CDR3 has 14 residues. The CDR3 coding sequence is TGTGCCAGCAGTTTAGACGGGTCCTACAATGAGCAGTTCTTC. Amino acids: CASSLDGSYNEQFF.

The chain employs TRBV7-9 and TRBJ2-1; TRBD2 matches at 13 bases. The germline V gene has CDR1 SEHNR and CDR2 FQNEAQ (reference sequence). The junction had 7 bases not matched to a gene; V was cut back by 2 bases and J by 6 bases. The CDR3 runs 17 residues. The CDR3 spells CASSLSRLAGGSNEQFF. CDR3 sequence (DNA): TGTGCCAGCAGCTTATCCAGACTAGCGGGAGGTAGCAATGAGCAGTTCTTC.

The chain has TRBV7-2 and TRBJ1-4; 10 nucleotides line up with TRBD1. J lost 8 bases, V lost 4 bases, and 16 bases had no gene match. Germline V gives CDR1 SGHTA, CDR2 FQGNSA. The CDR3 spans 18 residues. As DNA, the CDR3 is TGTGCCAGCAGCTCGAAGTGGACAGGGGGGGAATCGCAAGAAAAACTGTTTTTT. Protein product: CASSSKWTGGESQEKLFF.

V is TRBV6-1 and J is TRBJ1-5; D is unclear. V gave up 8 bases and J gave up 7 bases, with 15 bases separating them. The length of the CDR3 is 13 residues. Germline-derived CDR1 and CDR2 are MNHNS and SASEGT. CDR3 amino acids: CASSRLPWQPQHF. As DNA, the CDR3 is TGTGCCAGCTCGAGGCTGCCTTGGCAGCCCCAGCATTTT.

In its sample, this clone was seen a few times. This chain joins TRBV7-9 and TRBJ2-7, with D perhaps TRBD2 (6 bases). V shed 2 bases and J shed 4 bases, with 15 bases lying between them. This CDR3 comprises 15 residues. Germline loops: CDR1 SEHNR, CDR2 FQNEAQ (reference sequence). This chain's CDR3 is CASSLSGTLEYEQYF. CDR3 DNA: TGTGCCAGCAGCTTATCCGGGACTCTAGAATACGAGCAGTACTTC.

The CDR3 DNA sequence: TGTGCCAGCATCCAAGGTCGCCAACCGAGGGCTGGCTACACCTTC. It encodes CASIQGRQPRAGYTF. The chain uses TRBV7-2 and TRBJ1-2; D unclear. This CDR3 has 15 residues. From germline, CDR1 is SGHTA and CDR2 FQGNSA. The V and J ends lost 7 bases and 7 bases respectively, with 22 bases between them.

The chain is built from TRBV2 and TRBJ2-7; D is possibly TRBD2 (6 bases). V was cut by 2 bases and J by 0 bases, with 11 bases left in between. From germline, CDR1 is SNHLY and CDR2 FYNNEI. The CDR3 runs 15 residues. The CDR3 DNA reads as TGTGCCAGCAGTGAACCGGGAGCCCTCTCCTACGAGCAGTACTTC. It encodes CASSEPGALSYEQYF. The variable domain in full, with the rest retrieved from reference TRBV2 and TRBJ2-7, is EPEVTQTPSHQVTQMGQEVILRCVPISNHLYFYWYRQILGQKVEFLVSFYNNEISEKSEIFDDQFSVERPDGSNFTLKIRSTKLEDSAMYFCASSEPGALSYEQYFGPGTRLTVT.

The chain combines TRBV9 with TRBJ1-1; TRBD1 might be the D (6 bases). Germline V CDR1 and CDR2: SGDLS, YYNGEE. The CDR3 consists of 15 residues. V gave up 0 bases and J gave up 0 bases, with 9 bases separating them. Written as DNA, the CDR3 is TGTGCCAGCAGCGTAGGGACAGCCATGAACACTGAAGCTTTCTTT. It codes for CASSVGTAMNTEAFF.

The J gene is TRBJ2-6, the V gene TRBV7-6; TRBD1 matches at 7 bases. This CDR3 comprises 15 residues. Trimming cost V 4 bases and J 4 bases; bases outside gene matches: 4. The germline CDR1 and CDR2 sequences are SGHVS and FNYEAQ. The CDR3 reads CASSSQGQGANVLTF. The CDR3 DNA is TGTGCCAGCAGCTCCCAGGGACAGGGGGCCAACGTCCTGACTTTC.

J is TRBJ2-1 and V is TRBV4-3; D call uncertain. Trimming cost V 4 bases and J 0 bases, with 10 bases left between them. The CDR3 spans 15 residues. CDR1 and CDR2 from the germline V gene are LGHNA and YSLEER. The DNA of the CDR3 is TGCGCCAGCAGCCGCGGAATGAGCTCCTACAATGAGCAGTTCTTC. Translation gives CASSRGMSSYNEQFF.

This clone has a handful of counts. The V gene is TRBV18, the J gene TRBJ1-2; the D gene is possibly TRBD1 (6 bases). The germline V and J ends were trimmed by 6 bases and 4 bases, with 12 bases remaining between them. The CDR3 covers 13 residues. The V gene's germline CDR1 is KGHSH and CDR2 LQKENI. The CDR3 DNA reads TGTGCCAGCTCGCCAATGACAGGCTATGGCTACACCTTC. Protein: CASSPMTGYGYTF.

This clone showed up just once. J is TRBJ1-2 and V is TRBV4-3; 7 nucleotides agree with TRBD1. J was trimmed by 3 bases and V by 0 bases; bases with no gene match: 7. Germline V gives CDR1 LGHNA, CDR2 YSLEER. The CDR3 contains 16 residues. CDR3 protein: CASSQEATGWDYGYTF. The DNA of the CDR3 is TGCGCCAGCAGCCAAGAGGCGACAGGGTGGGACTATGGCTACACCTTC.

Only one count was recorded for this clone. Other DNA sequences in this sample translate to the same CDR3. This chain joins TRBV28 and TRBJ1-2; D might be TRBD1 (5 bases). Germline-derived CDR1 and CDR2 are MDHEN and SYDVKM. The germline V and J ends were trimmed by 2 bases and 5 bases, with 9 bases remaining between them. The CDR3 loop spans 13 amino acids. DNA of the CDR3: TGTGCCAGCAGTTTAACGGGGGGATATGGCTACACCTTC. Amino acid sequence: CASSLTGGYGYTF.

This clone has only a few counts. The chain recombines TRBV25-1 with TRBJ2-7; D unclear. This CDR3 comprises 11 residues. CDR1 is MGHDK and CDR2 is SYGVNS in the germline V gene. Trimming took 7 bases from V and 9 from J, leaving 13 bases between them. The CDR3 region is CASTEGGGQYF. DNA of the CDR3: TGTGCCAGCACCGAAGGTGGCGGGCAGTACTTC.

A few counts support this clone. The rearrangement uses TRBV7-9 and TRBJ2-1; no reliable D call. Germline-derived CDR1 and CDR2 are SEHNR and FQNEAQ (reference sequence). The CDR3 covers 14 residues. V shed 5 bases and J shed 5 bases, with 13 bases lying between them. The DNA of the CDR3 is TGTGCCAGCAGCCGTCCCCTTTTAAACAATGAGCAGTTCTTC. It translates to CASSRPLLNNEQFF.

The chain is built from TRBV4-1 and TRBJ2-7; 7 bases are a match to TRBD1. Trimming at V came to 4 bases and at J to 0 bases, leaving 6 bases not matched to a gene. Germline V CDR1 and CDR2: MGHRA, YSYEKL. CDR3 length: 15 amino acids. CDR3 nucleotide sequence: TGCGCCAGCAGCCGCACCGGGACAGTCTCCTACGAGCAGTACTTC. Its translation is CASSRTGTVSYEQYF.

The chain carries TRBV2 and TRBJ2-3, with a weak D call TRBD2 (6 bases). Trimming removed 6 bases from V and 3 bases from J, with 10 bases in between. CDR1 is SNHLY and CDR2 is FYNNEI in the germline V gene. The CDR3 is 13 amino acids. The DNA of the CDR3 is TGTGCCAGCAGGCTAGGAGGGACAGATACGCAGTATTTT. It codes for CASRLGGTDTQYF.

Only a few counts were recorded for this clone. Other DNA sequences in this sample translate to the same CDR3. CDR3 loop: CASSLTGGYEQYF. In DNA form, the CDR3 reads TGCGCCAGCAGCTTGACAGGGGGCTACGAGCAGTACTTC. The rearrangement joins TRBV5-1 to TRBJ2-7; TRBD1 matches 8 bases. CDR3 length equals 13 residues. Germline lookup yields CDR1 SGHRS and CDR2 YFSETQ. Germline trimming cut 1 base from V and 3 bases from J; bases unmatched to any gene: 0.